This TCR beta chain was profiled in a study of early T cells in non-severe SARS-CoV-2 infection. Study-wide points: Anti-spike CD8 specificities were favored by VDJdb matching, whose results missed private and CD4 specificities.

cDNA molecules, individually, were tagged with unique molecular identifiers. TCRdb fed the 5' RACE reads into MiXCR, producing one record per CDR3 protein. The data contain some 67,000 distinct CDR3 sequences, roughly 13% of them singletons. This CDR3 spans 14 amino acids. Germline V gene sequence: CDR1 SGDLS, CDR2 YYNGEE. The ends were cut back, 5 bases at V and 1 base at J, with 7 bases in the middle. This clonotype was seen once. The antigen is not known. Sequencing was done on a sample of whole blood. This chain links TRBV9 with TRBJ2-6; perhaps TRBD2 as D (5 bases). The TCR comes from an adult who was a healthcare worker with PCR-confirmed SARS-CoV-2 infection or an uninfected control (not recorded which). The CDR3 DNA is TGTGCCAGCAGGCCGGGGTCTGGGGCCAACGTCCTGACTTTC. This sequence encodes CASRPGSGANVLTF.